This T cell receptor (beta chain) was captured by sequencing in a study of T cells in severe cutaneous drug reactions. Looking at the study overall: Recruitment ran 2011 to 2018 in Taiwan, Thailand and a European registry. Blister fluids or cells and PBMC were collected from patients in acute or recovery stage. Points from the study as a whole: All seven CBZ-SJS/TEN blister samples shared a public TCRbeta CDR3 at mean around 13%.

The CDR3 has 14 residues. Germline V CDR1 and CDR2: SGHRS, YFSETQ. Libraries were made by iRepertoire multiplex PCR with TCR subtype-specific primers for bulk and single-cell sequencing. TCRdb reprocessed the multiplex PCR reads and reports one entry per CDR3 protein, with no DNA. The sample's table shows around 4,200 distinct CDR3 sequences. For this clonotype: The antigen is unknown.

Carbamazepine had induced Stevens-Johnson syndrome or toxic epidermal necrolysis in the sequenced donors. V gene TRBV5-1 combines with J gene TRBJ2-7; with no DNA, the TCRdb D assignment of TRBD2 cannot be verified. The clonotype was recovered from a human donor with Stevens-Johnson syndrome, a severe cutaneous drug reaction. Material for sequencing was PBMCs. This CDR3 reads CASGTSGSTYEQYF.